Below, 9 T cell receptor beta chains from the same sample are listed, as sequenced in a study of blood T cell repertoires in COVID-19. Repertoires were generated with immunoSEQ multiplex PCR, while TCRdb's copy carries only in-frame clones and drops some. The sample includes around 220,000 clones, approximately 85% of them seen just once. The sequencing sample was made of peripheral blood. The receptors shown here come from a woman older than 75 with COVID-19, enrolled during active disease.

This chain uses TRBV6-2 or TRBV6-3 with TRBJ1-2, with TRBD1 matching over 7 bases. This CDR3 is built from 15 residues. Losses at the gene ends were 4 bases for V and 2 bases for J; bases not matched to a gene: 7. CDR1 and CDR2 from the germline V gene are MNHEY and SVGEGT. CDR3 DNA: TGTGCCAGCAGTTCCAGGGGACAGCCCAACTATGGCTACACCTTC. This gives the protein CASSSRGQPNYGYTF.

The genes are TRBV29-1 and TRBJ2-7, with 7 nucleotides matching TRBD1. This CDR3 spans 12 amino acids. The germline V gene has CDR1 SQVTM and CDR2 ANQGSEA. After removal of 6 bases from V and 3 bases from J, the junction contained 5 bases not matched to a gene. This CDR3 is CSVVGTDYEQYF. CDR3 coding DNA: TGCAGCGTGGTTGGGACAGACTACGAGCAGTACTTC.

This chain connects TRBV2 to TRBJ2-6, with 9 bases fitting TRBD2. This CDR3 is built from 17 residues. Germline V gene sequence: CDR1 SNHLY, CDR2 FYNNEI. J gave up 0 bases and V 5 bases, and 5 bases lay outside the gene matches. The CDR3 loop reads CASSLSGSVSGANVLTF. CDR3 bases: TGTGCCAGCAGTCTTAGCGGGAGTGTCTCTGGGGCCAACGTCCTGACTTTC. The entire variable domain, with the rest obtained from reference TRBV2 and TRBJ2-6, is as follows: EPEVTQTPSHQVTQMGQEVILRCVPISNHLYFYWYRQILGQKVEFLVSFYNNEISEKSEIFDDQFSVERPDGSNFTLKIRSTKLEDSAMYFCASSLSGSVSGANVLTFGAGSRLTVL.

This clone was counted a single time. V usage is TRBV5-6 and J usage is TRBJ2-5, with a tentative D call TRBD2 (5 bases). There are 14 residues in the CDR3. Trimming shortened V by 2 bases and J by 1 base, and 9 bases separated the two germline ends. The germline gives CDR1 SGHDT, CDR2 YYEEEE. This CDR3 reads CASSFGDFQETQYF. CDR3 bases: TGTGCCAGCAGCTTCGGGGATTTCCAAGAGACCCAGTACTTC. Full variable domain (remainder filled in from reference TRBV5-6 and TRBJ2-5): DAGVTQSPTHLIKTRGQQVTLRCSPKSGHDTVSWYQQALGQGPQFIFQYYEEEERQRGNFPDRFSGHQFPNYSSELNVNALLLGDSALYLCASSFGDFQETQYFGPGTRLLVL.

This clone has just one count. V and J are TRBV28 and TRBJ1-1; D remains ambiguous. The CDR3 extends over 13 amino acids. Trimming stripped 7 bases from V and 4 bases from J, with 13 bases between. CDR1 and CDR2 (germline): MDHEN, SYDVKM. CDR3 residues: CASIAGGGTEAFF. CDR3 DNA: TGTGCCAGCATCGCGGGTGGAGGCACTGAAGCTTTCTTT.

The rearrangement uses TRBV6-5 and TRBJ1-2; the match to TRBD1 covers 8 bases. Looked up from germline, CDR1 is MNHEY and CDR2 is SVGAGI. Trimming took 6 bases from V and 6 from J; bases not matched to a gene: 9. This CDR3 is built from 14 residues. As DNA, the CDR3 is TGTGCCAGCAGGTCATGGACAGGGAACGATGGCTACACCTTC. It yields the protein CASRSWTGNDGYTF.

The CDR3 DNA follows: TGTGCCAGTAGTCCCGACAGCTATAATTCACCCCTCCACTTT. This sequence encodes CASSPDSYNSPLHF. The chain couples TRBV19 to TRBJ1-6; maybe TRBD1 (5 bases). CDR1 and CDR2 (germline): LNHDA, SQIVND (reference sequence). The CDR3 runs to 14 residues. V shed 5 bases and J shed 3 bases, with 8 bases lying between them.

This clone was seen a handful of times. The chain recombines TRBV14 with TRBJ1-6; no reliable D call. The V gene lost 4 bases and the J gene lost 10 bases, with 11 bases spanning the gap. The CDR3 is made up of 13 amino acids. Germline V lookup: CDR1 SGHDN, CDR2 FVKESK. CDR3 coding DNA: TGTGCCAGCAGCCCTGGTGGAGGGTCACCCCTCCACTTT. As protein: CASSPGGGSPLHF.

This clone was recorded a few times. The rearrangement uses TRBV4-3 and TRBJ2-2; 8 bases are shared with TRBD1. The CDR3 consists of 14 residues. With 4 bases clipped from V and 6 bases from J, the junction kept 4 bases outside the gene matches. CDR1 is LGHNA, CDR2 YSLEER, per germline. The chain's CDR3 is CASSRDRGAGELFF. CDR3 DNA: TGCGCCAGCAGCCGAGACAGGGGTGCCGGGGAGCTGTTTTTT.